One sample yielded the 16 T cell receptor beta chains listed below, sequenced in a study of radiation and T cells in renal cell carcinoma (dated by TCRdb to 2019 to 2021). Library preparation was by the immunoSEQ multiplex PCR assay. TCRdb carries this immuneACCESS record with in-frame sequences only. Its versions omit some clonotypes, under half of them owing to an unresolved V gene in the studies checked, with the rest unexplained. Within this sample are tens of thousands of clones, with approximately 83% of them counted one time only. Clones ranked in the top ten supply 22% of the sample. Per the publication, the time point label means: blood 2 weeks post-SBRT. According to the study, the label for this sample's treatment or condition signals: 15 Gy SBRT to primary tumor, nephrectomy 4 weeks later. The sequencing here drew on blood, taken from a patient whose treatment included radiotherapy and nephrectomy. The origin of the receptors is a woman in her forties or fifties with renal cell carcinoma.

The chain carries TRBV5-1 and TRBJ2-7; D assignment may be TRBD1 or TRBD2 (7 bases each). The germline V gene encodes CDR1 SGHRS and CDR2 YFSETQ. The CDR3 runs 14 residues. V was pared by 6 bases and J by 1 base, with 14 bases between. CDR3 bases: TGCGCCAGCAACAGGGGAGGGGGATCCTACGAGCAGTACTTC. This encodes CASNRGGGSYEQYF.

The genes are TRBV5-4 and TRBJ2-5, with D perhaps TRBD1 or TRBD2 (5 bases each). The germline gives CDR1 SGHNT, CDR2 YYREEE (reference sequence). The CDR3 is 13 residues long. V was clipped by 2 bases and J by 5 bases, with 10 bases between them. The CDR3 DNA reads as TGTGCCAGCAGCTTTGAGAGGGGTGAGACCCAGTACTTC. It specifies CASSFERGETQYF.

This chain connects TRBV27 to TRBJ2-7; maybe TRBD1 (6 bases). The CDR3 length is 13 residues. With 6 bases removed from V and 4 bases from J, the gap between germline ends came to 13 bases. In germline, CDR1 is MNHEY, CDR2 SMNVEV (reference sequence). CDR3 coding DNA: TGTGCCAGCAGATCGGGACAAAGTTACGAGCAGTACTTC. As protein: CASRSGQSYEQYF.

V is TRBV29-1 and J is TRBJ1-2; the D is unclear. There are 16 residues in the CDR3. The germline gives CDR1 SQVTM, CDR2 ANQGSEA. V was pared by 1 base and J by 2 bases, with 17 bases between. CDR3 sequence reads: CSVEGGAGLGNYGYTF. Written as DNA, the CDR3 is TGCAGCGTTGAAGGGGGTGCAGGCCTGGGAAACTATGGCTACACCTTC.

This clone appeared a few times. This sequence joins TRBV4-3 and TRBJ2-3; D uncertain. The V and J ends lost 0 bases and 8 bases respectively, with 18 bases between them. The CDR3 runs 16 residues. Germline V gives CDR1 LGHNA, CDR2 YSLEER. CDR3 loop: CASSQDYTGLVATQYF. The DNA for the CDR3 is TGCGCCAGCAGCCAAGATTACACCGGATTAGTGGCTACGCAGTATTTT.

This clone was recorded a few times. The rearrangement uses TRBV11-3 and TRBJ2-2; weak D call: TRBD2 (5 bases). Per the germline V gene, CDR1 is SGHNT and CDR2 is YENEEA. CDR3 length: 14 amino acids. V lost 5 bases to trimming and J lost 0 bases, with 7 bases between them. CDR3 loop: CASSTLANTGELFF. The CDR3 DNA sequence: TGTGCCAGCAGCACACTAGCGAACACCGGGGAGCTGTTTTTT.

V usage is TRBV2 and J usage is TRBJ2-3, with D unresolved. Trimming took 5 bases from V and 10 from J, leaving 13 bases between them. The CDR3 sequence is 12 residues long. CDR1 and CDR2 (germline): SNHLY, FYNNEI. CDR3 in amino acids: CASSPGPEAQYF. DNA for the CDR3: TGTGCCAGCAGTCCTGGACCGGAAGCGCAGTATTTT.

The chain carries TRBV6-6 and TRBJ1-2; no clear D. CDR1 and CDR2 from the germline V gene are MNHNY and SVGAGI (reference sequence). Trimming stripped 5 bases from V and 3 bases from J, with 10 bases between. The CDR3 covers 13 residues. The CDR3 is CASSIPGHYGYTF. CDR3 DNA sequence: TGTGCCAGCAGTATCCCAGGACACTATGGCTACACCTTC.

The table lists this clone with a count of one. This sequence joins TRBV9 and TRBJ2-7, with a tentative D call TRBD1 (6 bases). Trimming removed 3 bases from V and 2 bases from J, with 12 bases in between. CDR1 and CDR2 (germline): SGDLS, YYNGEE. This CDR3 region has 14 residues. The CDR3 is CASSAQGQAYEQYF. As DNA, the CDR3 is TGTGCCAGCAGCGCCCAGGGACAAGCCTACGAGCAGTACTTC.

The chain carries TRBV21-1 and TRBJ2-5; the listed D gene, TRBD2, was not tested against the DNA. TRBV21-1 is recorded as a pseudogene. The CDR3 totals 13 residues. CDR3 sequence: CASSKKDYRTQYF. DNA for the CDR3: TGTGCCAGCAGCAAAAAAGACTACAGGACCCAGTACTTC.

V and J are TRBV9 and TRBJ2-7, with 8 bases that match TRBD2. This CDR3 is 16 amino acids long. Germline values: CDR1 SGDLS, CDR2 YYNGEE. The V and J ends lost 0 bases and 5 bases, in that order; junction bases with no gene match: 10. The DNA for the CDR3 is TGTGCCAGCAGCGTAGAGCCGACGGCGGGAGGAAACGAGCAGTACTTC. Translating gives CASSVEPTAGGNEQYF.

V gene TRBV6-8 combines with J gene TRBJ2-2; TRBD2 agrees at 7 bases. The CDR3 totals 18 residues. Germline trimming cut 4 bases from V and 7 bases from J; bases unmatched to any gene: 18. Germline loops: CDR1 MNHGY, CDR2 SAAAGT. CDR3 nucleotide sequence: TGTGCCAGCAGTTCCCCCCGGGATGAGAGGGAGGGCAACGGGGAGCTGTTTTTT. Protein: CASSSPRDEREGNGELFF.

The chain employs TRBV15 and TRBJ2-7; a possible D gene is TRBD1 (6 bases). Trimming shortened V by 0 bases and J by 4 bases, and 7 bases separated the two germline ends. This CDR3 contains 13 residues. Germline values: CDR1 LNHNV, CDR2 YYDKDF (reference sequence). CDR3: CATSREQGYEQYF. DNA of the CDR3: TGTGCCACCAGCAGAGAACAGGGTTACGAGCAGTACTTC.

This clone was picked up one time. The J gene is TRBJ2-5, the V gene TRBV5-1; perhaps TRBD1 as D (5 bases). The CDR3 consists of 14 residues. V lost 0 bases to trimming and J lost 4 bases, with 10 bases between them. The germline gives CDR1 SGHRS, CDR2 YFSETQ. DNA for the CDR3: TGCGCCAGCAGCTTGGTGGCAGGGTCAGAGACCCAGTACTTC. This sequence encodes CASSLVAGSETQYF.

The genes are TRBV19 and TRBJ2-3, with 8 positions matching TRBD1. The CDR3 has 12 amino acids. After removal of 4 bases from V and 14 bases from J, the junction contained 8 bases not matched to a gene. Germline CDR1 is LNHDA and CDR2 is SQIVND (reference sequence). CDR3 nucleotides: TGTGCCAGTAGTAATTCAGGGGGCGCGCCGTATTTT. It yields the protein CASSNSGGAPYF.

The chain uses TRBV7-2 and TRBJ1-2; D remains ambiguous. CDR1 is SGHTA and CDR2 is FQGNSA in the germline V gene. The V and J ends lost 4 bases and 7 bases respectively, with 10 bases between them. The length of the CDR3 is 12 residues. CDR3 loop: CASSYPAGGYTF. CDR3 in DNA: TGTGCCAGCAGCTACCCAGCCGGTGGCTACACCTTC.